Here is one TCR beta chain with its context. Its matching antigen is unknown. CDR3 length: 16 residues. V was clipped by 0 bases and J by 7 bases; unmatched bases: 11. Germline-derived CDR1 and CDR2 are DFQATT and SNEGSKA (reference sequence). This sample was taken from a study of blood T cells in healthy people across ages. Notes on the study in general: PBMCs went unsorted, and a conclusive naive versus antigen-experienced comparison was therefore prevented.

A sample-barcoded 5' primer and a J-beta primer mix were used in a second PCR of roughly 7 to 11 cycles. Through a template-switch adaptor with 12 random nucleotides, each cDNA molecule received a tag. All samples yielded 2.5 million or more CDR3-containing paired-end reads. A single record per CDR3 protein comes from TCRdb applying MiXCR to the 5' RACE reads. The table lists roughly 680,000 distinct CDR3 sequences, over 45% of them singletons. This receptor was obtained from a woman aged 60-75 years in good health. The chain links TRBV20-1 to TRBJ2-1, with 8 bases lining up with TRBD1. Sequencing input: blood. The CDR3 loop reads CSARENRGRWQNEQFF. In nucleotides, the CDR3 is TGCAGTGCTAGAGAAAACAGGGGGAGGTGGCAAAATGAGCAGTTCTTC.